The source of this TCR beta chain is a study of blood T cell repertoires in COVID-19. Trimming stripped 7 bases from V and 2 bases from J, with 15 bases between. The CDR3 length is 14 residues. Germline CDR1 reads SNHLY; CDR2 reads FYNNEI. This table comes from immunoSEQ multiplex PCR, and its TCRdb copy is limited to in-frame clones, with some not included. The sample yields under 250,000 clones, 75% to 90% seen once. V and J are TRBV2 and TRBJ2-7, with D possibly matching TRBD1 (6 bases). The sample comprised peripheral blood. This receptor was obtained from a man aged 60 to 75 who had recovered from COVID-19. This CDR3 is CASIADRNTYEQYF. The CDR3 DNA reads TGTGCCAGCATTGCTGACAGGAATACCTACGAGCAGTACTTC.